The 7 T cell receptor beta chains listed next were all sequenced from one sample in a study of T cell repertoires in ileal Crohn's disease. Sequenced by immunoSEQ multiplex PCR; TCRdb stores in-frame clones only, minus some. The top ten clones hold roughly 5% of a sample with some 17,000 clones, just over 70% of them seen once. Sequencing input: ileal tissue. The source of these receptors is an adult with Crohn's disease.

The chain joins TRBV6-1 to TRBJ2-7; the D gene is possibly TRBD2 (5 bases). This CDR3 has 12 amino acids. Trimming removed 8 bases at V and 2 bases at J, with 10 bases between. Germline V lookup: CDR1 MNHNS, CDR2 SASEGT. In DNA, the CDR3 is TGTGCCAGCGTGGACTCGGCCTACGAGCAGTACTTC. It encodes CASVDSAYEQYF.

The chain links TRBV6-4 to TRBJ2-1, with 10 bases lining up with TRBD2. V was clipped by 2 bases and J by 6 bases; unmatched bases: 1. CDR1 is MRHNA and CDR2 is SNTAGT in the germline V gene. This CDR3 comprises 14 residues. CDR3 region: CASSDSGGANEQFF. CDR3 nucleotides: TGTGCCAGCAGTGACAGCGGGGGGGCCAATGAGCAGTTCTTC.

This chain uses TRBV2 with TRBJ2-6; a possible D gene is TRBD2 (5 bases). V shed 11 bases and J shed 1 base, with 12 bases lying between them. The length of the CDR3 is 14 residues. The germline V gene has CDR1 SNHLY and CDR2 FYNNEI. The CDR3 loop reads CAGRWTSGANVLTF. Written as DNA, the CDR3 is TGTGCCGGGCGATGGACTTCTGGGGCCAACGTCCTGACTTTC.

The chain links TRBV5-1 to TRBJ2-3; 7 nucleotides align to TRBD1. Germline V lookup: CDR1 SGHRS, CDR2 YFSETQ. This CDR3 comprises 14 residues. V lost 6 bases and J lost 4; bases outside the gene matches: 8. CDR3 loop: CASTRDSASDTQYF. As DNA, the CDR3 is TGCGCCAGCACCCGGGACAGTGCTTCAGATACGCAGTATTTT.

The J gene is TRBJ1-2, the V gene TRBV10-1; 12 bases line up with TRBD1. CDR1 is WNHNN and CDR2 is SYGVQD in the germline V gene (reference sequence). V shed 7 bases and J 4 bases; nucleotides not matched to a gene: 10. The CDR3 contains 16 residues. The CDR3 here is CASIKGQGARVYGYTF. The CDR3 nucleotides read TGCGCCAGCATTAAGGGACAGGGGGCGCGAGTCTATGGCTACACCTTC.

The chain couples TRBV7-3 to TRBJ2-2; D is unresolved. Per germline, CDR1 SGHTA and CDR2 FQGTGA. The CDR3 is 14 amino acids. Trimming stripped 4 bases from V and 1 base from J, with 7 bases between. CDR3 sequence reads: CASSSGGNTGELFF. The CDR3 DNA reads TGTGCCAGCAGCTCCGGTGGGAACACCGGGGAGCTGTTTTTT.

In DNA, the CDR3 is TGTGCCACCAGCAGAGTAGGGACAGGGAAATTCGACGAGCAGTACTTC. Translated, it gives CATSRVGTGKFDEQYF. The chain carries TRBV15 and TRBJ2-7; 9 nucleotides line up with TRBD1. The CDR3 sequence is 16 residues long. Germline V gene lookup returns CDR1 LNHNV and CDR2 YYDKDF (reference sequence). V trimming: 1 base; J trimming: 5 bases; junction bases outside the gene matches: 9.